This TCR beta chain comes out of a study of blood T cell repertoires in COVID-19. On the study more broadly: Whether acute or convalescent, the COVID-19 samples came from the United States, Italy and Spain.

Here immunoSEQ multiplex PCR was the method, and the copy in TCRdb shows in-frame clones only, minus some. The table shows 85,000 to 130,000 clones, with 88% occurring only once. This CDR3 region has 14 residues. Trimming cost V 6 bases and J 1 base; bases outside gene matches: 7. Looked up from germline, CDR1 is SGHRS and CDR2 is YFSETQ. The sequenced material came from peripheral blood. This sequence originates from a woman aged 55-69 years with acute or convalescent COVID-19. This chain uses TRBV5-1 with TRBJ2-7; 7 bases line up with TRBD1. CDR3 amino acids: CASTRDSPSYEQYF. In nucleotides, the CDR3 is TGCGCCAGCACCAGGGACAGTCCGTCCTACGAGCAGTACTTC.